This section outlines one TCR beta chain sequence together with its context. This clone was seen just once. No antigen is known for it. There are no base qualities to consult, and no much larger clone falls within one base. The CDR3 regions of human TCRbeta chains were subjected to immunosequencing. As for how the authors treated the data: TCRs in the repertoires were compared against a reference library of SARS-CoV-2-specific TCRs that had been generated with the MIRA antigen-specificity platform. Breadth meant the fraction of unique TCRs that were SARS-CoV-2-associated, whereas depth meant the fraction of total T cells that were SARS-CoV-2-associated. Using the MIRA data, every spike-specific TCR was mapped to the spike region that the TCR reacted to and assigned to either a CD4 or a CD8 class. Log10-transformed breadth and depth values were compared by one-way ANOVA with Sidak's multiple comparisons tests. TCRdb carries this immuneACCESS record with in-frame sequences only. Its versions omit some clonotypes, under half of them owing to an unresolved V gene in the studies checked, with the rest unexplained. That table supplies the V and J calls and clone size; D and trimming were determined from the DNA. In all, the sample holds roughly 150,000 clones, and just over 85% of those were seen once. Under 3.5% of the sample comes from the top ten.

Including cysteine and phenylalanine, the CDR3 has 14 amino acids. The CDR3 DNA has 42 bases and is translated from base 1. Between the V and J ends, shortened by 2 bases and 5 bases respectively, the junction contains 12 bases. The germline V gene (reference sequence) specifies SEHNR as CDR1 and FQNEAQ as CDR2. The sample's time point label is to be understood as: baseline before first vaccination. Samples from vaccinated people were obtained from the UK trials COV001 and COV002, which included a single-blind randomized controlled phase 2/3 trial of AZD1222 (ChAdOx1 nCoV-19) in healthy adults. For TCRbeta chain sequencing, PBMC samples from trial participants were taken at day 0 and at day 28 after the second dose. This sample is part of a study of T cell responses to AZD1222 COVID-19 vaccine (dated by TCRdb to the early 2020s). Background on the whole study: Because spike-specific TCR depth and breadth did not differ between the two schedules, AZD1222 recipients who got a second dose at roughly 4 weeks were pooled with those who got a second dose at roughly 12 weeks. A total of 233 trial participants underwent TCR sequencing, of whom approximately 200 had received two doses of AZD1222 and approximately 25 had received two doses of the MenACWY control vaccine. Trial participants were enrolled into age subgroups of 18-55, 56-69 and 70-plus years, which contained approximately 150, 28 and 58 TCR-sequenced participants, respectively.

General conclusions and limits of the study: In the small 56-69-year group, the increase in depth fell short of significance, most likely because of low power. Only a handful of AZD1222 recipients were SARS-CoV-2 seropositive at baseline, limiting conclusions about previously exposed vaccinees. Epitopes outside the regions mutated in the B.1.351 and B.1.1.7 variants were reportedly recognized by nearly half of the unique spike-specific TCRs. Participants were mostly white British, with more females than males. The authors suggested clonal diversity may have been underestimated. CD4 TCRs associated with the vaccine covered the entire spike protein, and the dominant responses were in regions 160-218 and 743-854. A significant rise in spike-specific TCR breadth and depth was observed after two AZD1222 doses relative to day 0 and relative to MenACWY recipients. Because no samples from the day 14 peak response were available, repertoires could be characterized only after the peak T cell response.

The TCR was taken from an adult in good health. Sequencing was performed on peripheral blood, taken on day 0 of AZD1222 vaccination. The chain is encoded by TRBV7-9 joined to TRBJ1-1; the D gene lacks a confident call. The encoded CDR3 is CASSLRVVRTEAFF. The DNA sequence is given as TGTGCCAGCAGCTTAAGGGTGGTTAGGACTGAAGCTTTCTTT.